The following is a TCR beta chain sequence with its context. This sample is part of a study of T cells in Graves' hyperthyroidism and ophthalmopathy. The study excluded patients with uncontrolled infection, other autoimmune disease, pregnancy or lactation. Researchers amplified the TCR beta CDR3 regions from RNA transcripts. First-round RT-PCR of the TCR CDR3 relied on the HTBI primer set. TCRdb called the multiplex PCR reads again in MiXCR, with one record for every CDR3 protein. The profile shows some 92,000 distinct CDR3 sequences, roughly 40% of them singletons. The CDR3 length is 16 residues. V trimming: 4 bases; J trimming: 0 bases; junction bases outside the gene matches: 4. Germline V gene lookup returns CDR1 SGHRS and CDR2 YFSETQ.

The clonotype originates from a woman aged 25 to 39 with Graves' hyperthyroidism. The chain recombines TRBV5-1 with TRBJ2-3, with TRBD2 matching over 11 bases. Material for sequencing was peripheral blood or thyroid tissue (not recorded which). Here the CDR3 reads CASSMGLAASTDTQYF. Here the CDR3 DNA reads TGCGCCAGCAGCATGGGACTAGCGGCTAGCACAGATACGCAGTATTTT.